The next 14 T cell receptor beta chains were all read from a single sample in a study of OX40 agonist ivuxolimab in advanced cancers. Using immunoSEQ multiplex PCR, the repertoire was profiled, and TCRdb retains in-frame clones only, with some absent. This table has about 40,000 clones, 70% to 85% appearing once. Here the sequenced sample was CD4+ or CD8+ T cells sorted from blood, taken in a trial of the OX40 agonist ivuxolimab. The receptors originated from an adult with an advanced solid tumor such as melanoma, head and neck, liver or kidney cancer.

The DNA for the CDR3 is TGTGCCAGCAGCTTATCTCCGTTCGAACTGTTTTTT. Translated: CASSLSPFELFF. This chain links TRBV7-9 with TRBJ1-4; D is undetermined. The length of the CDR3 is 12 residues. The germline gives CDR1 SEHNR, CDR2 FQNEAQ (reference sequence). V shed 2 bases and J shed 12 bases, with 10 bases lying between them.

The rearrangement joins TRBV18 to TRBJ2-2, with 9 nucleotides matching TRBD1. Germline V CDR1 and CDR2: KGHSH, LQKENI. The ends lost 1 base at V and 1 base at J; junction bases unmatched: 1. The CDR3 extends over 16 amino acids. The CDR3 reads CASSPRGQGNTGELFF. In nucleotides, the CDR3 is TGTGCCAGCTCACCACGGGGACAGGGGAACACCGGGGAGCTGTTTTTT.

The chain employs TRBV10-1 and TRBJ2-7, with 12 bases aligning to TRBD2. The CDR3 extends over 14 amino acids. Germline V gene lookup returns CDR1 WNHNN and CDR2 SYGVQD (reference sequence). J lost 6 bases, V lost 5 bases, and 5 bases had no gene match. The DNA of the CDR3 is TGCGCCAGCAGTCGGACTAGCGGGACTCCCGAGCAGTACTTC. Amino acids: CASSRTSGTPEQYF.

The gene calls are TRBV5-4 and TRBJ2-1, with a weak D call TRBD2 (5 bases). The CDR3 has 15 residues. The ends were cut back, 3 bases at V and 5 bases at J, with 15 bases in the middle. The germline V gene encodes CDR1 SGHNT and CDR2 YYREEE (reference sequence). The CDR3 nucleotides are TGTGCCAGCAGCTCGAGCGGTCACGTCAACAATGAGCAGTTCTTC. Its protein is CASSSSGHVNNEQFF.

The chain carries TRBV30 and TRBJ1-3; no reliable D call. The germline CDR1 and CDR2 sequences are GTSNPN and SVGIG (reference sequence). The CDR3 has 12 amino acids. V lost 0 bases and J lost 4, with 4 bases in between. The CDR3 loop is CAWSVRGNTIYF. CDR3 DNA sequence: TGTGCCTGGAGTGTACGGGGAAACACCATATATTTT.

This clone was seen once. The gene calls are TRBV4-3 and TRBJ1-1; 10 bases map to TRBD1. V lost 2 bases and J lost 5; bases outside the gene matches: 8. The CDR3 totals 16 residues. Germline-derived CDR1 and CDR2 are LGHNA and YSLEER. The CDR3 loop reads CASSQTDRGLWTEAFF. The CDR3 DNA sequence: TGCGCCAGCAGCCAAACTGACAGGGGGCTTTGGACTGAAGCTTTCTTT.

The DNA for the CDR3 is TGTGCCAGAGGAGGGGCCGCCTACGAGCAGTACTTC. Residues: CARGGAAYEQYF. The gene calls are TRBV5-3 and TRBJ2-7, with a tentative D call TRBD2 (6 bases). TRBV5-3 is treated as an ORF (open reading frame) with a function not yet certain. The CDR3 is 12 residues long. Between the trimmed V and J ends, which lost 7 bases and 2 bases, there was a span of 10 bases.

The chain carries TRBV14 and TRBJ1-6; D is ambiguous. From germline, CDR1 is SGHDN and CDR2 FVKESK. The CDR3 covers 13 residues. Trimming left V 10 bases short and J 3 bases short, with 10 bases between. The CDR3 bases are TGTGCCACCTCCTCTTACTATAATTCACCCCTCCACTTT. Translation gives CATSSYYNSPLHF. The complete variable domain, with remaining parts taken from reference TRBV14 and TRBJ1-6, reads EAGVTQFPSHSVIEKGQTVTLRCDPISGHDNLYWYRRVMGKEIKFLLHFVKESKQDESGMPNNRFLAERTGGTYSTLKVQPAELEDSGVYFCATSSYYNSPLHFGNGTRLTVT.

This clone appeared a single time. The chain employs TRBV7-8 and TRBJ2-3, with a possible D match to TRBD2 (6 bases). The germline CDR1 and CDR2 sequences are SGHVS and FQNEAQ. V was clipped by 4 bases and J by 4 bases, with 15 bases between them. The CDR3 extends over 15 amino acids. As DNA, the CDR3 is TGTGCCAGCAGCTCCTCGCGGGGAGTGGCAGATACGCAGTATTTT. Amino acids: CASSSSRGVADTQYF.

V is TRBV19 and J is TRBJ2-7; 11 nucleotides line up with TRBD1. The length of the CDR3 is 16 residues. Trimming took 0 bases from V and 3 from J; bases not matched to a gene: 4. Germline V gene data show CDR1 as LNHDA and CDR2 as SQIVND (reference sequence). The CDR3 DNA is TGTGCCAGTAGTATAGAAGCCGGGACAGGGGGCTACGAGCAGTACTTC. This encodes CASSIEAGTGGYEQYF.

This clone was counted between two and nine times. The V call is TRBV6-5, the J call TRBJ2-1, with 9 nucleotides matching TRBD2. Trimming took 7 bases from V and 3 from J; bases not matched to a gene: 4. This CDR3 comprises 14 residues. Germline values: CDR1 MNHEY, CDR2 SVGAGI. CDR3 bases: TGTGCCAGCACCACTAGCGGGTTCTACAATGAGCAGTTCTTC. Translating it yields CASTTSGFYNEQFF.

This chain joins TRBV19 and TRBJ2-3; 14 bases map to TRBD2. Germline CDR1 LNHDA, CDR2 SQIVND (reference sequence). With V trimmed by 6 bases and J by 5 bases, 10 bases remained unmatched. The CDR3 extends over 17 amino acids. The DNA of the CDR3 is TGTGCCAGTAGGAGACTAGCGGGAGGGGTATTTGGAGATACGCAGTATTTT. Encoded protein: CASRRLAGGVFGDTQYF.

The chain employs TRBV5-8 and TRBJ1-2; D uncertain. V was shortened by 2 bases and J by 4 bases, with 12 bases between the two germline ends. The CDR3 spans 14 residues. Germline assignment: CDR1 SGHTS and CDR2 YDEGEE. CDR3: CASSLSGSPYGYTF. CDR3 bases: TGTGCCAGCAGCTTAAGCGGATCCCCCTATGGCTACACCTTC.

The rearrangement joins TRBV4-3 to TRBJ2-1; D is perhaps TRBD1 (5 bases). CDR3 length: 16 amino acids. The V gene lost 4 bases and the J gene lost 2 bases, with 15 bases spanning the gap. The germline V gene has CDR1 LGHNA and CDR2 YSLEER. CDR3 region: CASSPGARGTYNEQFF. In nucleotides, the CDR3 is TGCGCCAGCAGCCCCGGAGCTAGGGGAACCTACAATGAGCAGTTCTTC.